This T cell receptor (beta chain) was profiled in a study of OX40 agonist ivuxolimab in advanced cancers. Study-level results: Certain nonresponders likewise exhibited a low normalized T-cell clonal expansion.

Trimming stripped 5 bases from V and 7 bases from J, with 9 bases between. The CDR3 loop spans 11 amino acids. Germline V CDR1 and CDR2: MNHEY, SVGAGI. As regards this clone: Its antigen is unidentified.

Using immunoSEQ multiplex PCR, the repertoire was profiled, and TCRdb retains in-frame clones only, with some absent. The sample has 50,000 to 75,000 clones; roughly nine tenths are singletons. The TCR comes from an adult with an advanced solid tumor such as melanoma, head and neck, liver or kidney cancer. The gene calls are TRBV6-5 and TRBJ2-7; D is ambiguous. The sequencing used CD4+ or CD8+ T cells sorted from blood, collected in a trial of the OX40 agonist ivuxolimab. CDR3 protein: CASSEVSEQYF. The CDR3 DNA reads TGTGCCAGCAGTGAAGTGAGTGAGCAGTACTTC.